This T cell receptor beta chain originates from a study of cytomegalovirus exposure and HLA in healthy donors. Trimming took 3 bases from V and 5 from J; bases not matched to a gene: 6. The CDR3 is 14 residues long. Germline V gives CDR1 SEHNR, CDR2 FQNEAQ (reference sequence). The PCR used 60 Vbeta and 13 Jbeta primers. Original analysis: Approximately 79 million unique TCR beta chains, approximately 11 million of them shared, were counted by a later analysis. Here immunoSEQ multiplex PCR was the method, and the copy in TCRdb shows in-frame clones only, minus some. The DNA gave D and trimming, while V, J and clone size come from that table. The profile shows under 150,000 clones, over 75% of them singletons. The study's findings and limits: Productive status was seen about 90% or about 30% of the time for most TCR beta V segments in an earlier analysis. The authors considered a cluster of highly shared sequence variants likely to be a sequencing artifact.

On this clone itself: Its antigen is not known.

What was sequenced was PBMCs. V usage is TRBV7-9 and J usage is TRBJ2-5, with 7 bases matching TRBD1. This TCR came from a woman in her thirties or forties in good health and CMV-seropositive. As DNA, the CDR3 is TGTGCCAGCAGCTTCGCGACAGGGTCCGAGACCCAGTACTTC. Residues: CASSFATGSETQYF. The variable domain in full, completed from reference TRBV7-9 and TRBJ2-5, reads DTGVSQNPRHKITKRGQNVTFRCDPISEHNRLYWYRQTLGQGPEFLTYFQNEAQLEKSRLLSDRFSAERPKGSFSTLEIQRTEQGDSAMYLCASSFATGSETQYFGPGTRLLVL.